What follows is one TCR beta chain and its context. The source of the sample is a study of blood T cell repertoires in COVID-19. Whole-study context: Samples of COVID-19 (acute and convalescent) were obtained from the United States, Italy and Spain. Sources were T cells, B-cell-depleted T cells, or PBMCs; the material itself was cDNA or gDNA.

The ends were cut back, 7 bases at V and 6 bases at J, with 15 bases in the middle. The CDR3 totals 14 residues. Per the germline V gene, CDR1 is MNHEY and CDR2 is SMNVEV (reference sequence). Original handling: Estimated nucleated cell counts came from reference gene primer amplification. The protocol was immunoSEQ multiplex PCR, while the TCRdb copy is restricted to in-frame clones and leaves out a portion. For V, J and clone size, that table is used; D and trimming come from the DNA. This table has approximately 83,000 clones, approximately 91% appearing once. This sequence joins TRBV27 and TRBJ2-2; perhaps TRBD2 as D (5 bases). This TCR was sampled from a man aged 65 to 85 with acute or convalescent COVID-19. The sample comprised peripheral blood. CDR3 loop: CASKTALGSGELFF. The DNA for the CDR3 is TGTGCCAGCAAAACAGCACTAGGGTCCGGGGAGCTGTTTTTT.